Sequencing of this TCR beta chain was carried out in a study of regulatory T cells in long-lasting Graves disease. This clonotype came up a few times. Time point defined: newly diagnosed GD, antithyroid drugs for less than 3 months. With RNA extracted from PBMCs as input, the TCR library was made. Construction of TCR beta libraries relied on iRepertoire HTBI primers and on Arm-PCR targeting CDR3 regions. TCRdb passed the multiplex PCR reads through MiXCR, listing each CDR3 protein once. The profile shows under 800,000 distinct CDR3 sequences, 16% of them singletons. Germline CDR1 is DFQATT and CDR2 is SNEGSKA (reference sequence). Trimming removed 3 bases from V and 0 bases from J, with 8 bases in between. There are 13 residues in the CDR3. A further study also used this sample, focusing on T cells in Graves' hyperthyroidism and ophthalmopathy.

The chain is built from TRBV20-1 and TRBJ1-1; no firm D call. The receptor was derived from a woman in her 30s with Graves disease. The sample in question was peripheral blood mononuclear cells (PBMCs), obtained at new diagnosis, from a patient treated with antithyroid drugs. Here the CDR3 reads CSASDIMNTEAFF. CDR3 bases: TGCAGTGCTAGTGACATAATGAACACTGAAGCTTTCTTT.